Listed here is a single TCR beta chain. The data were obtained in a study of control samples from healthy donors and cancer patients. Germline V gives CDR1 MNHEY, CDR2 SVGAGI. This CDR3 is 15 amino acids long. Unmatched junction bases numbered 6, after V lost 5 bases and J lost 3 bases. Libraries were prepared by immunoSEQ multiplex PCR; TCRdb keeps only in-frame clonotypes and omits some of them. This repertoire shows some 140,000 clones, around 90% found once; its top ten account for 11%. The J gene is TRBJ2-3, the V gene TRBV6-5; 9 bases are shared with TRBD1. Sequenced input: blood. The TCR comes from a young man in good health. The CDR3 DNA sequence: TGTGCCAGCAGTCCCCACGGACAGGGGACAGATACGCAGTATTTT. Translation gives CASSPHGQGTDTQYF.